This T cell receptor (beta chain) was captured in a study of cytomegalovirus exposure and HLA in healthy donors. Of note for this clone: Its antigen is not known.

The CDR3 has 14 residues. V was pared by 5 bases and J by 5 bases, with 8 bases of the junction left unmatched. Germline CDR1 MNHEY, CDR2 SVGAGI. General study points: For most TCR beta V segments, an earlier analysis put the productive rate at about 87% or about 30% of the time.

Vbeta (60) and Jbeta (13) primers were used in the PCR. Clones were sequenced by immunoSEQ multiplex PCR, and TCRdb holds only the in-frame ones, with some missing. Of 95,000 to 100,000 clones in the sample, over 65% were seen once. The chain joins TRBV6-5 to TRBJ2-7, with 8 bases matching TRBD1. This receptor was identified in a male donor in good health and CMV-seronegative. Sample: PBMCs. Written as DNA, the CDR3 is TGTGCCAGCAGTGGGGGACAGGAGTTCGACGAGCAGTACTTC. Protein product: CASSGGQEFDEQYF.